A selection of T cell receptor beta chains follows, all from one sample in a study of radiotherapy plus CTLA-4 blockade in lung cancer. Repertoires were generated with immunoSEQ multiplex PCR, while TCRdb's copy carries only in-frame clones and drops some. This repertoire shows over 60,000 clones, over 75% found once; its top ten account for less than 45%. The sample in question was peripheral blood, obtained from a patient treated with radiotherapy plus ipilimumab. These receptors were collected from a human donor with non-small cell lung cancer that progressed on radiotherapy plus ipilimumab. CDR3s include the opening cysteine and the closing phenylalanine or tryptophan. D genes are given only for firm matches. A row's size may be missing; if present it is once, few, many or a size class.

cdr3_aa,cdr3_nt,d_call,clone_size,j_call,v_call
CASSQEYEQYF,TGCGCCAGCAGCCAAGAGTACGAGCAGTACTTC,-,-,TRBJ2-7,TRBV5-1
CASSLEVAGVGETQYF,TGTGCCAGCAGCCTCGAGGTAGCGGGAGTGGGAGAGACCCAGTACTTC,TRBD2,-,TRBJ2-5,TRBV27
CASRGPGNQPQHF,TGTGCCAGTAGGGGGCCGGGGAATCAGCCCCAGCATTTT,-,-,TRBJ1-5,TRBV19
CASSEVAGGEETQYF,TGTGCCAGCAGTGAAGTTGCGGGAGGGGAAGAGACCCAGTACTTC,TRBD2,-,TRBJ2-5,TRBV6-1
CAWSVGNHEQYF,TGTGCCTGGAGTGTCGGTAATCACGAGCAGTACTTC,-,-,TRBJ2-7,TRBV30
CASSSVNTEAFF,TGTGCCAGCAGTTCAGTTAACACTGAAGCTTTCTTT,-,-,TRBJ1-1,TRBV27
CASSPGLAGGPGYEQFF,TGTGCCAGCAGCCCGGGACTAGCGGGAGGGCCAGGCTATGAGCAGTTCTTC,TRBD2,-,TRBJ2-1,TRBV7-8
CASSPGLATYTGELFF,TGTGCCAGCAGTCCGGGACTAGCGACCTACACCGGGGAGCTGTTTTTT,TRBD2,-,TRBJ2-2,TRBV9
CASSLEGIGSNQPQHF,TGTGCCAGCAGCTTGGAGGGAATCGGGAGCAATCAGCCCCAGCATTTT,-,-,TRBJ1-5,TRBV5-5
CASSGPTGGHNEQFF,TGTGCCAGCAGTGGACCGACAGGGGGGCACAATGAGCAGTTCTTC,TRBD1,-,TRBJ2-1,TRBV6-1
CASRQDRSLGYTF,TGTGCCAGCAGACAAGACAGGTCCTTAGGCTACACCTTC,-,-,TRBJ1-2,TRBV5-6
CASSLSDHGDTQYF,TGCGCCAGCAGCTTGTCGGACCACGGAGATACGCAGTATTTT,-,-,TRBJ2-3,TRBV5-1
CSVETGVYEQYF,TGCAGCGTTGAGACAGGAGTCTACGAGCAGTACTTC,-,-,TRBJ2-7,TRBV29-1
CATSRGWTGRTTNEKLFF,TGTGCCACCAGCAGAGGATGGACAGGGAGGACAACTAATGAAAAACTGTTTTTT,TRBD1,-,TRBJ1-4,TRBV15
CASSPPGRVNTGELFF,TGTGCCAGCAGCCCACCCGGTCGGGTGAACACCGGGGAGCTGTTTTTT,-,once,TRBJ2-2,TRBV11-1
CASREGVAKNIQYF,TGTGCCAGTAGGGAAGGGGTGGCCAAAAACATTCAGTACTTC,-,-,TRBJ2-4,TRBV19
CASSPLGDTQYF,TGTGCCAGCTCACCATTGGGAGATACGCAGTATTTT,-,once,TRBJ2-3,TRBV18
CASSQVAGNTEAFF,TGCGCCAGCAGCCAAGTGGCAGGGAACACTGAAGCTTTCTTT,-,-,TRBJ1-1,TRBV4-1
CASSPPGNYGYTF,TGTGCCAGCTCACCACCGGGGAACTATGGCTACACCTTC,-,-,TRBJ1-2,TRBV18
CASRRTVQETQYF,TGCGCCAGCAGAAGGACTGTCCAAGAGACCCAGTACTTC,-,-,TRBJ2-5,TRBV10-1
CSVDVLAGGGEQFF,TGCAGCGTTGACGTCTTAGCGGGGGGCGGTGAGCAGTTCTTC,TRBD2,-,TRBJ2-1,TRBV29-1
CASSANPDTQYF,TGTGCCAGCAGCGCTAATCCAGATACGCAGTATTTT,-,-,TRBJ2-3,TRBV6-5
CASSLDGPRDGDTEAFF,TGTGCCAGCAGTCTGGACGGGCCCCGAGACGGAGACACTGAAGCTTTCTTT,-,-,TRBJ1-1,TRBV28
CASSFNTGELFF,TGCGCCAGCAGCTTTAACACCGGGGAGCTGTTTTTT,-,-,TRBJ2-2,TRBV5-1
CASSGWYGYTF,TGTGCCAGCAGCGGGTGGTATGGCTACACCTTC,-,-,TRBJ1-2,TRBV13
CASGLLGGWAFF,TGTGCCAGCGGCTTACTTGGGGGCTGGGCTTTCTTT,-,-,TRBJ1-1,TRBV7-9
CASSPGLAGDTQYF,TGTGCCAGCAGCCCGGGACTAGCGGGAGATACGCAGTATTTT,TRBD2,-,TRBJ2-3,TRBV7-2
CASSPGQPRNTIYF,TGTGCCAGCAGCCCGGGACAGCCCCGAAACACCATATATTTT,TRBD1,-,TRBJ1-3,TRBV27
CASSLLATNTGELFF,TGTGCCAGCAGCTTGCTAGCAACGAACACCGGGGAGCTGTTTTTT,-,once,TRBJ2-2,TRBV5-4
CATNGLAAGELFF,TGTGCCACCAACGGACTAGCGGCCGGGGAGCTGTTTTTT,TRBD2,once,TRBJ2-2,TRBV28
CSVRNTEAFF,TGCAGCGTGAGGAACACTGAAGCTTTCTTT,-,-,TRBJ1-1,TRBV29-1
CASRNRDGFHEAFF,TGTGCCAGCAGGAACAGGGACGGGTTTCATGAAGCTTTCTTT,-,-,TRBJ1-1,TRBV6-1
CASRSRGGGELFF,TGTGCCAGCAGATCCCGGGGGGGCGGGGAGCTGTTTTTT,TRBD2,-,TRBJ2-2,TRBV6-5
CASSALGLAGDNEQFF,TGTGCCAGCAGCGCGCTGGGACTAGCGGGAGACAATGAGCAGTTCTTC,TRBD2,-,TRBJ2-1,TRBV9
CAWSSGVAGADTQYF,TGTGCCTGGAGTTCGGGCGTAGCGGGAGCAGATACGCAGTATTTT,TRBD2,once,TRBJ2-3,TRBV30
CASSLDREGISNQPQHF,TGTGCCAGCAGCTTAGACAGGGAGGGTATAAGCAATCAGCCCCAGCATTTT,-,-,TRBJ1-5,TRBV7-8
CASSLLIGGDEQYF,TGTGCCAGCAGCTTATTGATTGGGGGGGACGAGCAGTACTTC,TRBD2,-,TRBJ2-7,TRBV7-8
CASSPTSGSSYNEQFF,TGCGCCAGCAGCCCTACTAGCGGGAGTTCCTACAATGAGCAGTTCTTC,TRBD2,-,TRBJ2-1,TRBV5-1
CASSYPDRQTQYF,TGTGCCAGCAGTTACCCGGACAGACAGACCCAGTACTTC,-,-,TRBJ2-5,TRBV6-6
CATSKNRERLFF,TGTGCCACCAGCAAGAACAGGGAGAGACTGTTTTTT,-,few,TRBJ1-4,TRBV15
CATRGTGGPEAFF,TGTGCCACCAGGGGGACAGGCGGACCTGAAGCTTTCTTT,TRBD1,-,TRBJ1-1,TRBV15
CASSVGTGDYNEQFF,TGTGCCAGCAGTGTTGGGACAGGGGACTACAATGAGCAGTTCTTC,TRBD1,-,TRBJ2-1,TRBV2
CASSEGQGVGELFF,TGCGCCAGCAGCGAGGGACAGGGAGTCGGGGAGCTGTTTTTT,TRBD1,once,TRBJ2-2,TRBV5-1
CASSPEGTGINEQFF,TGCGCCAGTAGTCCAGAGGGGACAGGGATCAATGAGCAGTTCTTC,TRBD1,-,TRBJ2-1,TRBV5-1
CASSLVAGTGELFF,TGTGCCAGCAGCTTGGTGGCAGGGACCGGGGAGCTGTTTTTT,-,-,TRBJ2-2,TRBV5-5
CAWSWGARGNTIYF,TGTGCCTGGAGTTGGGGGGCGCGTGGAAACACCATATATTTT,-,-,TRBJ1-3,TRBV30
CASSLVGSPTDTQYF,TGCGCCAGCAGCTTGGTCGGGAGCCCCACAGATACGCAGTATTTT,-,-,TRBJ2-3,TRBV5-1